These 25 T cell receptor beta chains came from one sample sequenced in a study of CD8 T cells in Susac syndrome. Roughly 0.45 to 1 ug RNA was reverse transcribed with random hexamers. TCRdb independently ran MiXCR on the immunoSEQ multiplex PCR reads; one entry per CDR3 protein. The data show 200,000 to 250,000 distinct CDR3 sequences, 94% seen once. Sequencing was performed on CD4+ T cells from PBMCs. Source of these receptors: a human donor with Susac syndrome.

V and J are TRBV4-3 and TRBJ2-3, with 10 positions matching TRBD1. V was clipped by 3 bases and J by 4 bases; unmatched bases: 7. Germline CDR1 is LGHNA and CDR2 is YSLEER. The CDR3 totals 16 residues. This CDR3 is CASSQPGTGVSDTQYF. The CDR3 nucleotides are TGCGCCAGCAGCCAGCCCGGGACAGGGGTTTCAGATACGCAGTATTTT.

CDR3 DNA sequence: TGTGCCAGCAGTTACGAGAGGGGCGCCTACAATGAGCAGTTCTTC. It codes for CASSYERGAYNEQFF. V usage is TRBV6-2 or TRBV6-3 and J usage is TRBJ2-1; D is possibly TRBD1 or TRBD2 (5 bases each). In germline, CDR1 is MNHEY, CDR2 SVGEGT. The CDR3 has 15 amino acids. Trimming took 2 bases from V and 2 from J, leaving 10 bases between them.

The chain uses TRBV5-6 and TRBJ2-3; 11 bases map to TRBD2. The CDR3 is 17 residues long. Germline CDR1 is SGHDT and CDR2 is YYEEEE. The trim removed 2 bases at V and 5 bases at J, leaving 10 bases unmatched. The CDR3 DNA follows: TGTGCCAGCAGCTTCGGGCTAGCGGGGGGCATGGAAGATACGCAGTATTTT. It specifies CASSFGLAGGMEDTQYF.

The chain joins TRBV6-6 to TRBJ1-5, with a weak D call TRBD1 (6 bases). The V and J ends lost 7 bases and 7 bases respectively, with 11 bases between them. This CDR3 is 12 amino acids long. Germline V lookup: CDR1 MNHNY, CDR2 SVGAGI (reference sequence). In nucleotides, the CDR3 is TGTGCCAGCAACAGGGAGGAACAGCCCCAGCATTTT. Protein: CASNREEQPQHF.

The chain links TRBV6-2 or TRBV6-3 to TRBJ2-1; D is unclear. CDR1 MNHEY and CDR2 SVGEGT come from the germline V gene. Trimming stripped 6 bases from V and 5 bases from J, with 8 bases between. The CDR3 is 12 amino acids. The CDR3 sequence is CASRSDNNEQFF. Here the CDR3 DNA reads TGTGCCAGCAGGTCCGACAACAATGAGCAGTTCTTC.

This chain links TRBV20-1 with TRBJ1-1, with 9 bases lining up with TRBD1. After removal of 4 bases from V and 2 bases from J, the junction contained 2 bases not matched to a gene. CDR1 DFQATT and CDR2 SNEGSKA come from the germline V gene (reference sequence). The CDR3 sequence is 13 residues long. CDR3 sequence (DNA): TGCAGTGCTATACAGGGGGCTAACACTGAAGCTTTCTTT. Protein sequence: CSAIQGANTEAFF.

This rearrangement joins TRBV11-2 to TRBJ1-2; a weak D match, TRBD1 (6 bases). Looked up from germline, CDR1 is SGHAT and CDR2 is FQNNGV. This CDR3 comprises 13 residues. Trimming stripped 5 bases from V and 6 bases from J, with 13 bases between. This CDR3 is CASSNRNRDGYTF. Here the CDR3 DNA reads TGTGCCAGCAGCAACCGGAACAGGGATGGCTACACCTTC.

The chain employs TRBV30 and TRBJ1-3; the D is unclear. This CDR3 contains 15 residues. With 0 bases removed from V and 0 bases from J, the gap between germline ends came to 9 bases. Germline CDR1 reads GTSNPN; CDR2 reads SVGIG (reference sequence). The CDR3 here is CAWSVLGASGNTIYF. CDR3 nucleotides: TGTGCCTGGAGTGTATTGGGAGCCTCTGGAAACACCATATATTTT.

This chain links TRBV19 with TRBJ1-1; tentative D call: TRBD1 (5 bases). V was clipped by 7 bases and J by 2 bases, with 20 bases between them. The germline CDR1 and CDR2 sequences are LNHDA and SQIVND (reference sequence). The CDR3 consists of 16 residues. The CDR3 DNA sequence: TGTGCCAGTACCGCCGGGAGGGGAGCTCTAAACACTGAAGCTTTCTTT. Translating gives CASTAGRGALNTEAFF.

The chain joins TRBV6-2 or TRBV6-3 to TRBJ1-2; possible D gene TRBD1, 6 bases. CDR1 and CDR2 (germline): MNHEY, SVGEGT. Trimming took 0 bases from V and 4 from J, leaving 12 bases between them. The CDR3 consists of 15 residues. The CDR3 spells CASSYSRDRLYGYTF. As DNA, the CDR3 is TGTGCCAGCAGTTACTCGCGAGACAGGCTCTATGGCTACACCTTC.

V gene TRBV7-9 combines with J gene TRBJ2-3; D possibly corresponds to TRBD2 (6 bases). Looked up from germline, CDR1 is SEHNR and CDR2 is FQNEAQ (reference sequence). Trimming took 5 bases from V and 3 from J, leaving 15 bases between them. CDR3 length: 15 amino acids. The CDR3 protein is CASSPDYPKTDTQYF. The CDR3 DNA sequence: TGTGCCAGCAGCCCGGACTACCCGAAAACAGATACGCAGTATTTT.

The CDR3 loop is CASSLISGNEQFF. The CDR3, as DNA: TGCGCCAGCAGCTTAATATCGGGGAATGAGCAGTTCTTC. V is TRBV5-1 and J is TRBJ2-1, with D possibly being TRBD2 (5 bases). The V end lost 2 bases, the J end lost 7 bases, and 10 bases lay between the germline ends. The germline V gene has CDR1 SGHRS and CDR2 YFSETQ. This CDR3 region has 13 residues.

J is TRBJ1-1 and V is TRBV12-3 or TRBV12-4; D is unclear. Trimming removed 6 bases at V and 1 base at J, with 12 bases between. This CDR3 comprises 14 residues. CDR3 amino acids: CASRGRKKNTEAFF. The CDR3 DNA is TGTGCCAGCAGGGGCCGGAAGAAGAACACTGAAGCTTTCTTT.

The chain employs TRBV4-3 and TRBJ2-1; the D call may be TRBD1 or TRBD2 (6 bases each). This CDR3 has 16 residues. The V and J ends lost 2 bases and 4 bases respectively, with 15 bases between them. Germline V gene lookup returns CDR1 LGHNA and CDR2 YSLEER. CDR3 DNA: TGCGCCAGCAGCCAAAACCTCAGGGGAGGTTACAATGAGCAGTTCTTC. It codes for CASSQNLRGGYNEQFF.

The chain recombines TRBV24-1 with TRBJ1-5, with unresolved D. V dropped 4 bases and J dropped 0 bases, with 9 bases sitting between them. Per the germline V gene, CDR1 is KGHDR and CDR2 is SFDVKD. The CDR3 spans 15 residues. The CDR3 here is CATSDVADSNQPQHF. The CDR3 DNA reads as TGTGCCACCAGTGACGTCGCGGATAGCAATCAGCCCCAGCATTTT.

The CDR3: CSARSRGLSLYEQYF. The CDR3 DNA sequence: TGCAGTGCTAGGTCCCGGGGACTAAGCCTCTACGAGCAGTACTTC. The V call is TRBV20-1, the J call TRBJ2-7, with 7 positions matching TRBD2. The CDR3 loop spans 15 amino acids. J was trimmed by 3 bases and V by 3 bases; bases with no gene match: 11. The germline V gene encodes CDR1 DFQATT and CDR2 SNEGSKA (reference sequence).

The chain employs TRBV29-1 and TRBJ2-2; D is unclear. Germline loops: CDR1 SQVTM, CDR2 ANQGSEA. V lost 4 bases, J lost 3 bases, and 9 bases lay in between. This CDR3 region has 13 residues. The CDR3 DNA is TGCAGCGTTGCACCTTCCGACACCGGGGAGCTGTTTTTT. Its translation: CSVAPSDTGELFF.

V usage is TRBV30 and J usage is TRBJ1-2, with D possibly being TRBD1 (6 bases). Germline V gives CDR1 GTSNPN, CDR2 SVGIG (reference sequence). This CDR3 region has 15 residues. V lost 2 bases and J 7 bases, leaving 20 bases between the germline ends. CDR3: CAWSSDYRDSVGYTF. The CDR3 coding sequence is TGTGCCTGGAGTTCAGACTACAGGGATTCAGTTGGCTACACCTTC.

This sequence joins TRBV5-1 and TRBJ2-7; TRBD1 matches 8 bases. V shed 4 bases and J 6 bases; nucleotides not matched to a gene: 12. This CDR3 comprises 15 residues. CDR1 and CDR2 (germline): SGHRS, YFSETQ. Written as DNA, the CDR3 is TGCGCCAGCAGCGGCCGACAGGGGTATAGGTCCGAGCAGTACTTC. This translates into CASSGRQGYRSEQYF.

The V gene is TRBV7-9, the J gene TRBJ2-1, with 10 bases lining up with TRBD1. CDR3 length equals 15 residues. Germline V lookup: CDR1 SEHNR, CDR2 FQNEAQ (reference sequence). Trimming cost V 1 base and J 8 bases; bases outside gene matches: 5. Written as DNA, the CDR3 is TGTGCCAGCAGCTTAGGGGACAGGGGAACCTATGAGCAGTTCTTC. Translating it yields CASSLGDRGTYEQFF.

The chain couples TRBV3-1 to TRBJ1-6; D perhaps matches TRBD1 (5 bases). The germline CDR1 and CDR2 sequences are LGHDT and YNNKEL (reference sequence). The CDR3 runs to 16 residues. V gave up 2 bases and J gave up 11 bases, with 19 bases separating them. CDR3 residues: CASSQPGRGSAAPLHF. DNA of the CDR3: TGTGCCAGCAGCCAACCTGGACGGGGGTCAGCGGCACCCCTCCACTTT.

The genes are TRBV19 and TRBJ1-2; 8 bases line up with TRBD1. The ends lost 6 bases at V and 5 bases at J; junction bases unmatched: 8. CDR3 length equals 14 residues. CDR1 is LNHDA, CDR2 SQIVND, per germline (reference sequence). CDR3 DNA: TGTGCCAGTAGATCGGACAGGGTGACGTATGGCTACACCTTC. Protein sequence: CASRSDRVTYGYTF.

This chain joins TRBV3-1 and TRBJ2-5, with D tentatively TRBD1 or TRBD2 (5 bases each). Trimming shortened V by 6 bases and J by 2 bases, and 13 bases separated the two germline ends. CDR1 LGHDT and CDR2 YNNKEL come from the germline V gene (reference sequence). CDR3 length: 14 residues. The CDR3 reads CASRPEGRQETQYF. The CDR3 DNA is TGTGCCAGCAGACCCGAGGGGCGACAAGAGACCCAGTACTTC.

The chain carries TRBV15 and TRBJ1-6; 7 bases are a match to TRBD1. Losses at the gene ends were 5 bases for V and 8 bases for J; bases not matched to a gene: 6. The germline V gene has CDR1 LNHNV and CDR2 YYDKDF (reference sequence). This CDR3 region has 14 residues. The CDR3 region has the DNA TGTGCCACCAGCCACAGGGGAAGCGATTCACCCCTCCACTTT. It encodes CATSHRGSDSPLHF.

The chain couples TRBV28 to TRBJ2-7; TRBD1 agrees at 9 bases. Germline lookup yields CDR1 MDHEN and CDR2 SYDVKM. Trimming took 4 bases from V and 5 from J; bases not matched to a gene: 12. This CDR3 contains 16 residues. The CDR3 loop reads CASSSLPDRGGHEQYF. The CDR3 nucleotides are TGTGCCAGCAGTTCCCTCCCGGACAGGGGAGGACACGAGCAGTACTTC.